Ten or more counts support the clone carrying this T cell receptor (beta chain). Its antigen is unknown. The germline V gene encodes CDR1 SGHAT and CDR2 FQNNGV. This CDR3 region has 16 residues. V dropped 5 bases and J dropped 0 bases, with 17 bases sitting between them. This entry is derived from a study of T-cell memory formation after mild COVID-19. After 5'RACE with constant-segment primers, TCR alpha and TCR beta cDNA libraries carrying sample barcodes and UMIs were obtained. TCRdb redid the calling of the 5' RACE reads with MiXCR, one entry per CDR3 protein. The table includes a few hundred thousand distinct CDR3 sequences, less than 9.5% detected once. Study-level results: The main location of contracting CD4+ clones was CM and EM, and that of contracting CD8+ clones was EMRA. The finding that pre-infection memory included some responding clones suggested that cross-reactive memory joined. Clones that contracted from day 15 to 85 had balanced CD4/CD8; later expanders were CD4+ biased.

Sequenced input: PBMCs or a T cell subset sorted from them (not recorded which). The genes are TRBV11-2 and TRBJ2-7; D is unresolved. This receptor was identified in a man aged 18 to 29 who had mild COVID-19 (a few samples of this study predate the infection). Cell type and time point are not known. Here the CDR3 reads CASSHPIGRPSYEQYF. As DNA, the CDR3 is TGTGCCAGCAGCCACCCCATTGGCAGACCCTCCTACGAGCAGTACTTC. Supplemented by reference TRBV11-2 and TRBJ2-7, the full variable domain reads EAGVAQSPRYKIIEKRQSVAFWCNPISGHATLYWYQQILGQGPKLLIQFQNNGVVDDSQLPKDRFSAERLKGVDSTLKIQPAKLEDSAVYLCASSHPIGRPSYEQYFGPGTRLTVT.